The 14 T cell receptor beta chains listed next were all sequenced from one sample in a study of cytomegalovirus exposure and HLA in healthy donors (TCRdb year 2017). Library creation used the immunoSEQ multiplex PCR assay. For the multiplex PCR, a mixture combining 60 forward primers for TCR Vbeta segments and 13 reverse primers for TCR Jbeta segments was used. Held by TCRdb, this immuneACCESS table contains in-frame sequences only and omits some clones. Under half of the omission traces to an unresolved V gene where checked; the cause of the rest is unknown. The sample data list some 130,000 clones, and about 66% of these were observed just once. The ten most abundant clones make up about 1.5% of the sample. Sequences were obtained from PBMCs. The receptors originated from a man aged 25-45 years in good health and CMV-seropositive.

The chain recombines TRBV7-9 with TRBJ2-7; a possible D gene is TRBD2 (6 bases). Germline values: CDR1 SEHNR, CDR2 FQNEAQ (reference sequence). CDR3 length: 12 residues. In DNA form, the CDR3 reads TGTTCCACCCGGAGGGAGACCTACGAGCAGTACTTC. It codes for CSTRRETYEQYF.

The V and J genes are TRBV7-8 and TRBJ2-1; the match to TRBD2 covers 12 bases. Germline CDR1 and CDR2: SGHVS and FQNEAQ. This CDR3 contains 17 residues. Trimming cost V 0 bases and J 5 bases; bases outside gene matches: 5. The CDR3 protein is CASSLALAGGLHNEQFF. CDR3 nucleotides: TGTGCCAGCAGCTTAGCGCTAGCGGGAGGGCTCCACAATGAGCAGTTCTTC.

The chain combines TRBV7-2 with TRBJ2-5; maybe TRBD2 (6 bases). The V and J ends lost 4 bases and 5 bases respectively, with 14 bases between them. The germline gives CDR1 SGHTA, CDR2 FQGNSA. The length of the CDR3 is 14 residues. CDR3 sequence reads: CASSSLGGRETQYF. The CDR3 bases are TGTGCCAGCAGCTCGTTGGGGGGTCGGGAGACCCAGTACTTC.

The chain joins TRBV7-9 to TRBJ2-7; 7 nucleotides match TRBD1. CDR3 length: 18 residues. Germline CDR1 SEHNR, CDR2 FQNEAQ (reference sequence). J gave up 1 base and V 4 bases, and 16 bases lay outside the gene matches. The CDR3 DNA sequence: TGTGCCAGCAGCTCCGAACCCCGTACAGGGGTGGTTTCCTACGAGCAGTACTTC. Residues: CASSSEPRTGVVSYEQYF. Supplemented by reference TRBV7-9 and TRBJ2-7, the full variable domain reads DTGVSQNPRHKITKRGQNVTFRCDPISEHNRLYWYRQTLGQGPEFLTYFQNEAQLEKSRLLSDRFSAERPKGSFSTLEIQRTEQGDSAMYLCASSSEPRTGVVSYEQYFGPGTRLTVT.

This chain uses TRBV5-5 with TRBJ1-1; TRBD1 might be the D (6 bases). Deletions cut 3 bases from V and 10 bases from J, with 22 bases between. Germline V gives CDR1 SGHKS, CDR2 YYEKEE (reference sequence). CDR3 size: 15 residues. In DNA form, the CDR3 reads TGTGCCAGCAGCTCCGGGACAAAGAGTTGGTCATCAGCTTTCTTT. Amino acid sequence: CASSSGTKSWSSAFF.

As concerns this clone: A read error may account for a junction end that differs from germline. The chain combines TRBV6-6 with TRBJ2-1, with 8 bases aligning to TRBD2. CDR1 and CDR2 (germline): MNHNY, SVGAGI (reference sequence). CDR3 length: 15 amino acids. The CDR3 DNA follows: TGTGCCAGCAGTGACTCAGCGGGGGTCTACAATGAGCAGTTCTTC. Translation: CASSDSAGVYNEQFF.

The chain has TRBV6-1 and TRBJ1-1; D might be TRBD1 (5 bases). The germline V gene encodes CDR1 MNHNS and CDR2 SASEGT. This CDR3 is 14 amino acids long. Trimming took 4 bases from V and 7 from J, leaving 16 bases between them. For the CDR3, the DNA is TGTGCCAGCAGTGCCCGATCAGGGCCCTTTGAAGCTTTCTTT. It encodes CASSARSGPFEAFF.

The gene calls are TRBV5-5 and TRBJ1-1; TRBD1 might be the D (6 bases). The CDR3 extends over 19 amino acids. Germline CDR1 SGHKS, CDR2 YYEKEE (reference sequence). With 1 base removed from V and 0 bases from J, the gap between germline ends came to 22 bases. The CDR3 spells CASSLKLWGRGWMNTEAFF. CDR3 nucleotide sequence: TGTGCCAGCAGCTTGAAGTTATGGGGGCGCGGGTGGATGAACACTGAAGCTTTCTTT.

The V gene is TRBV5-6, the J gene TRBJ2-6, with D perhaps TRBD2 (5 bases). CDR1 and CDR2 from the germline V gene are SGHDT and YYEEEE. The V end lost 3 bases, the J end lost 4 bases, and 8 bases lay between the germline ends. The CDR3 consists of 14 residues. The CDR3 DNA follows: TGTGCCAGCAGCTCCGGGAAAGGGGCCAACGTCCTGACTTTC. This sequence encodes CASSSGKGANVLTF.

The CDR3 coding sequence is TGTGCCATCAGTGGTCGGCGGGAGGGGGTCACAGATACGCAGTATTTT. Amino acids: CAISGRREGVTDTQYF. V gene TRBV10-3 combines with J gene TRBJ2-3; 9 bases are a match to TRBD2. V was pared by 4 bases and J by 2 bases, with 7 bases of the junction left unmatched. This CDR3 has 16 amino acids. Germline V gene lookup returns CDR1 ENHRY and CDR2 SYGVKD.

The J gene is TRBJ1-2, the V gene TRBV5-1; D ambiguous. Germline V gives CDR1 SGHRS, CDR2 YFSETQ. This CDR3 is 11 amino acids long. Trimming removed 6 bases at V and 8 bases at J, with 11 bases between. CDR3 amino acids: CASNYGGGYTF. The CDR3 coding sequence is TGCGCCAGCAATTACGGAGGGGGCTACACCTTC.

This chain connects TRBV11-3 to TRBJ2-1; maybe TRBD1 (6 bases). CDR3 length: 16 amino acids. V was pared by 2 bases and J by 3 bases, with 14 bases between. Germline V gives CDR1 SGHNT, CDR2 YENEEA. The CDR3 region is CASSLPGQGNYNEQFF. The CDR3 nucleotides are TGTGCCAGCAGCTTACCCGGGCAGGGGAACTACAATGAGCAGTTCTTC.

V gene TRBV2 combines with J gene TRBJ2-2; maybe TRBD2 (5 bases). Germline V lookup: CDR1 SNHLY, CDR2 FYNNEI. The V gene lost 9 bases and the J gene lost 5 bases, with 10 bases spanning the gap. This CDR3 has 12 residues. CDR3 in amino acids: CASNGETGELFF. The CDR3 bases are TGTGCCAGTAACGGGGAAACCGGGGAGCTGTTTTTT.

The chain is built from TRBV19 and TRBJ2-1; TRBD2 is a possible D gene (5 bases). Germline CDR1 reads LNHDA; CDR2 reads SQIVND (reference sequence). The CDR3 has 16 residues. Trimming took 3 bases from V and 0 from J, leaving 12 bases between them. Here the CDR3 reads CASSIGIRISYNEQFF. The CDR3 DNA reads as TGTGCCAGTAGTATCGGGATACGAATCTCCTACAATGAGCAGTTCTTC.